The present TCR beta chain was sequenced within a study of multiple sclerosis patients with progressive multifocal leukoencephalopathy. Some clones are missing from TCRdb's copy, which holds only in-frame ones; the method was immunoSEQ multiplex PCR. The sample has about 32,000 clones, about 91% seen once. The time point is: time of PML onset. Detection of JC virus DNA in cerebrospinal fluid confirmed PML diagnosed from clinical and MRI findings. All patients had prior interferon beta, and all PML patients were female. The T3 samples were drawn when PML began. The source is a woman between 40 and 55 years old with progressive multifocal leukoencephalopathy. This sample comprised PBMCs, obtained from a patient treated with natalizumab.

The CDR3 is CAISESGSGAYEQYF. CDR3 coding DNA: TGTGCCATCAGTGAGTCGGGGTCGGGGGCGTACGAGCAGTACTTC. V gene TRBV10-3 combines with J gene TRBJ2-7; D may correspond to TRBD1 or TRBD2 (6 bases each). V was cut by 0 bases and J by 4 bases, with 13 bases left in between. This CDR3 comprises 15 residues. Germline V gives CDR1 ENHRY, CDR2 SYGVKD.